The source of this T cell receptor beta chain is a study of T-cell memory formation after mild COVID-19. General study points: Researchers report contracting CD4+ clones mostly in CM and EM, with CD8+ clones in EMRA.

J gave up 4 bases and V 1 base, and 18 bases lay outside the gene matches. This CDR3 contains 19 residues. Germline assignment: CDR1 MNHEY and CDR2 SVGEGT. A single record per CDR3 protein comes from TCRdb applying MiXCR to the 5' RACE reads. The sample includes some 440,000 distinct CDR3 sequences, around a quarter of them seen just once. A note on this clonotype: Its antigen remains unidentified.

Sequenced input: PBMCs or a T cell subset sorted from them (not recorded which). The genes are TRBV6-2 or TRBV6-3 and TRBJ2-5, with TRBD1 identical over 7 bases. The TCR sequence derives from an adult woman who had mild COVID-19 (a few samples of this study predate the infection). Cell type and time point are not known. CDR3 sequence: CASSYLSRTVQGVRETQYF. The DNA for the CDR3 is TGTGCCAGCAGTTACTTGTCGAGGACTGTTCAGGGGGTGAGAGAGACCCAGTACTTC.